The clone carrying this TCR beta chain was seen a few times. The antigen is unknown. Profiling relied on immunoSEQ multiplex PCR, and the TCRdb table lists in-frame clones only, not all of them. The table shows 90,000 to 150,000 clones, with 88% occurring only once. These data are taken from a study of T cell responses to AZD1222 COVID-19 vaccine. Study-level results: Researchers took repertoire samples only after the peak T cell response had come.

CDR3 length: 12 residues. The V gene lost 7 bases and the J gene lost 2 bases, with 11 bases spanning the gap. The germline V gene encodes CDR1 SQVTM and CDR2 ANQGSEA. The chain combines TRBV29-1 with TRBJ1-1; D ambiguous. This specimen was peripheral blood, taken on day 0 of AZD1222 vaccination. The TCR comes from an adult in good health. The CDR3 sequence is CSAPSANTEAFF. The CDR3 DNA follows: TGCAGCGCCCCGAGTGCTAACACTGAAGCTTTCTTT.